Sequencing of this T cell receptor beta chain was carried out in a study of cytomegalovirus exposure and HLA in healthy donors. The PCR ran on 60 Vbeta and 13 Jbeta primers. Only in-frame clones appear in the TCRdb table, and some are missing; sequencing was by immunoSEQ multiplex PCR. The repertoire holds 87,000 or so clones, with 64% as singletons. A few counts support this clone. The source of this sequence is a man aged 55 to 70 in good health and CMV-seronegative. The material sequenced was PBMCs.

The CDR3 protein is CASSAAGTSGNPEQYF. The CDR3 region has the DNA TGTGCCAGTAGTGCCGCCGGGACTAGCGGAAATCCGGAGCAGTACTTC. This rearrangement joins TRBV19 to TRBJ2-7, with 11 bases aligning to TRBD2. V lost 5 bases, J lost 7 bases, and 13 bases stayed unmatched. The germline V gene has CDR1 LNHDA and CDR2 SQIVND (reference sequence). The CDR3 consists of 16 residues.